The next 26 T cell receptor beta chains were all read from a single sample in a study of CD8+ T cells in alopecia areata. Noted treatment: oral pan-JAK inhibitor, 5-10 mg twice daily. Following extraction, RNA underwent reverse transcription to cDNA, which served as the sequencing template. Using immunoSEQ multiplex PCR, the repertoire was profiled, and TCRdb retains in-frame clones only, with some absent. Of around 200,000 clones listed, 64% were seen once; the top ten hold around 3.9%. This material consisted of CD4+ T cells sorted from blood, taken at week 4, from a patient treated with tofacitinib. The receptor source for this set is a human donor with alopecia areata.

This clone was detected a few times. The V call is TRBV7-8, the J call TRBJ1-5; D remains unclear. Between the trimmed V and J ends, which lost 5 bases and 7 bases, there was a span of 15 bases. In germline, CDR1 is SGHVS, CDR2 FQNEAQ. This CDR3 region has 14 residues. CDR3 sequence (DNA): TGTGCCAGCAGCGCCCGGGATTCGGGGCAGCCCCAGCATTTT. Translating gives CASSARDSGQPQHF.

J is TRBJ2-7 and V is TRBV4-2; D ambiguous. The V end was cut by 0 bases, the J end by 2 bases, with 11 bases between. CDR3 length: 15 residues. Germline V lookup: CDR1 LGHNA, CDR2 YNFKEQ. CDR3 bases: TGTGCCAGCAGCCAAGACCCGACTGGGACCTACGAGCAGTACTTC. This codes for CASSQDPTGTYEQYF.

V is TRBV30 and J is TRBJ1-1, with 7 bases aligning to TRBD1. Trimming took 4 bases from V and 5 from J; bases not matched to a gene: 7. CDR3 length: 13 amino acids. Germline lookup yields CDR1 GTSNPN and CDR2 SVGIG (reference sequence). The CDR3 region is CAWTQTGWTEAFF. Written as DNA, the CDR3 is TGTGCCTGGACACAGACAGGGTGGACTGAAGCTTTCTTT.

Notes on this clone: No conserved phenylalanine or tryptophan ends this CDR3, so it is likely a read error. The DNA is left out, because the CDR3 cannot be placed on it with certainty; the CDR3 is given as TCRdb lists it. The rearrangement links TRBV27 to TRBJ2-3; TRBD1 is the table's D call, not checked against the DNA. Germline V gene sequence: CDR1 MNHEY, CDR2 SMNVEV (reference sequence). The CDR3 extends over 9 residues, inclusive of both ends. CDR3 region: CASSSLRFV.

This clone appeared a few times. This may be a read error: a much more frequent sequence differs by one nucleotide. This chain uses TRBV6-6 with TRBJ2-7, with D possibly matching TRBD2 (6 bases). The CDR3 contains 11 residues. Trimming removed 8 bases from V and 3 bases from J, with 8 bases in between. CDR1 and CDR2 from the germline V gene are MNHNY and SVGAGI (reference sequence). The CDR3 loop reads CASGDFYEQYF. The CDR3 DNA reads TGTGCCAGCGGGGACTTCTACGAGCAGTACTTC.

This clone was counted a few times. This chain links TRBV27 with TRBJ1-1; tentative D call: TRBD1 (6 bases). The germline V gene encodes CDR1 MNHEY and CDR2 SMNVEV (reference sequence). V lost 5 bases and J lost 7, with 17 bases in between. CDR3 length equals 14 residues. CDR3 loop: CASSITGLRYEAFF. In DNA form, the CDR3 reads TGTGCCAGCAGTATAACAGGGCTGAGATATGAAGCTTTCTTT.

The V gene is TRBV15, the J gene TRBJ1-6; D perhaps matches TRBD1 (5 bases). The germline CDR1 and CDR2 sequences are LNHNV and YYDKDF (reference sequence). This CDR3 comprises 14 residues. Trimming left V 6 bases short and J 7 bases short, with 13 bases between. CDR3 sequence: CATSPGKGNSPLHF. The CDR3 DNA follows: TGTGCCACCAGTCCGGGGAAGGGGAATTCACCCCTCCACTTT.

About this clone itself: Other DNA sequences in this specimen translate into the identical CDR3. Written as DNA, the CDR3 is TGCAGCGTTGAAGTCACAGAGAACACTGAAGCTTTCTTT. This translates into CSVEVTENTEAFF. The chain combines TRBV29-1 with TRBJ1-1; no reliable D call. V was cut by 1 base and J by 1 base, with 7 bases left in between. The CDR3 consists of 13 residues. Germline CDR1 reads SQVTM; CDR2 reads ANQGSEA.

This clone was found once. The chain couples TRBV19 to TRBJ2-7; 8 bases are shared with TRBD2. The CDR3 is made up of 15 amino acids. V trimming: 7 bases; J trimming: 3 bases; junction bases outside the gene matches: 11. Looked up from germline, CDR1 is LNHDA and CDR2 is SQIVND (reference sequence). CDR3 bases: TGTGCCAGTACCCTTGCCACGGGAGGGGGCTACGAGCAGTACTTC. This encodes CASTLATGGGYEQYF.

The chain combines TRBV30 with TRBJ2-5, with no clear D. Germline-derived CDR1 and CDR2 are GTSNPN and SVGIG (reference sequence). This CDR3 has 12 residues. Trimming left V 0 bases short and J 9 bases short, with 11 bases between. The CDR3 region is CAWSVRPEAQYF. Here the CDR3 DNA reads TGTGCCTGGAGTGTACGGCCTGAGGCCCAGTACTTC.

V usage is TRBV5-8 and J usage is TRBJ1-5; no definite D call. Germline CDR1 and CDR2: SGHTS and YDEGEE. V lost 10 bases, J lost 3 bases, and 11 bases lay in between. The CDR3 sequence is 12 residues long. The CDR3: CASRGDNQPQHF. The CDR3 nucleotides are TGTGCCTCCCGGGGTGACAATCAGCCCCAGCATTTT.

The gene calls are TRBV6-5 and TRBJ2-4; D is perhaps TRBD2 (5 bases). The CDR3 is 13 residues long. V lost 8 bases and J lost 1, with 9 bases in between. The germline V gene encodes CDR1 MNHEY and CDR2 SVGAGI. CDR3 sequence: CASGRGAKNIQYF. The CDR3 DNA is TGTGCCAGCGGCCGCGGGGCCAAAAACATTCAGTACTTC.

This chain connects TRBV5-1 to TRBJ2-7; TRBD1 matches 7 bases. This CDR3 is 14 amino acids long. Per the germline V gene, CDR1 is SGHRS and CDR2 is YFSETQ. V trimming: 5 bases; J trimming: 7 bases; junction bases outside the gene matches: 12. The CDR3 DNA sequence: TGCGCCAGCAGACGACAGGGTTTGGTGGAAGAGCAGTACTTC. It is translated as CASRRQGLVEEQYF.

This clone occurred a few times. This chain connects TRBV7-9 to TRBJ2-1; maybe TRBD2 (5 bases). The CDR3 covers 13 residues. The V end lost 6 bases, the J end lost 6 bases, and 12 bases lay between the germline ends. Per the germline V gene, CDR1 is SEHNR and CDR2 is FQNEAQ (reference sequence). The CDR3 nucleotides read TGTGCCAGCAGTGTGGACTCCGCCAATGAGCAGTTCTTC. This encodes CASSVDSANEQFF.

The genes are TRBV30 and TRBJ1-2, with a weak D call TRBD1 (6 bases). The CDR3 spans 13 residues. CDR1 is GTSNPN and CDR2 is SVGIG in the germline V gene (reference sequence). V shed 5 bases and J shed 7 bases, with 17 bases lying between them. The CDR3 coding sequence is TGTGCCTGGGCACTAGGACAGATTCGTGGCTACACCTTC. It is translated as CAWALGQIRGYTF.

The chain recombines TRBV12-5 with TRBJ1-2; D gene unclear. V was trimmed by 6 bases and J by 8 bases, leaving 19 bases between them. The CDR3 length is 14 residues. From germline, CDR1 is LGHNT and CDR2 FRNRAP. CDR3 bases: TGTGCTAGTGGCCCTCCCTGGACCCCCTGGGGCTACACCTTC. Its protein product is CASGPPWTPWGYTF.

This rearrangement joins TRBV30 to TRBJ1-6; no firm D call. Germline V gene lookup returns CDR1 GTSNPN and CDR2 SVGIG (reference sequence). The CDR3 has 11 amino acids. The V and J ends lost 0 bases and 10 bases respectively, with 4 bases between them. Here the CDR3 reads CAWSVLSPLHF. The CDR3 nucleotides are TGTGCCTGGAGTGTACTATCACCCCTCCACTTT.

This clone was observed a single time. The V and J genes are TRBV15 and TRBJ2-7; D perhaps matches TRBD2 (5 bases). Per the germline V gene, CDR1 is LNHNV and CDR2 is YYDKDF (reference sequence). The CDR3 covers 13 residues. V was clipped by 5 bases and J by 7 bases, with 15 bases between them. The CDR3 nucleotides are TGTGCCACCAGCTCCACCCCGGGATATGAGCAGTACTTC. This translates into CATSSTPGYEQYF.

V is TRBV2 and J is TRBJ2-5, with a possible D match to TRBD2 (7 bases). The V and J ends lost 8 bases and 5 bases respectively, with 12 bases between them. Per germline, CDR1 SNHLY and CDR2 FYNNEI. This CDR3 region has 12 residues. The CDR3 region is CASLGGPETQYF. The CDR3 DNA reads TGTGCCAGCCTGGGGGGGCCGGAGACCCAGTACTTC.

V and J are TRBV10-3 and TRBJ2-3; D remains ambiguous. Trimming shortened V by 2 bases and J by 6 bases, and 9 bases separated the two germline ends. The CDR3 contains 13 residues. Germline CDR1 reads ENHRY; CDR2 reads SYGVKD. The CDR3 spells CAISERLRDTQYF. The CDR3 DNA reads as TGTGCCATCAGTGAGCGACTCCGGGATACGCAGTATTTT.

In its sample, this clone was seen once. V usage is TRBV7-9 and J usage is TRBJ1-6; D is perhaps TRBD1 (6 bases). With 8 bases removed from V and 2 bases from J, the gap between germline ends came to 13 bases. Germline CDR1 reads SEHNR; CDR2 reads FQNEAQ (reference sequence). CDR3 size: 15 residues. The CDR3 bases are TGTGCCAGCGGACCCACAGGGACCTATAATTCACCCCTCCACTTT. Its protein is CASGPTGTYNSPLHF.

V gene TRBV30 combines with J gene TRBJ2-7; 7 nucleotides match TRBD1. Germline loops: CDR1 GTSNPN, CDR2 SVGIG (reference sequence). The length of the CDR3 is 14 residues. V lost 2 bases to trimming and J lost 7 bases; unmatched junction nucleotides: 11. CDR3 protein: CAWSHEDRLGEQYF. The CDR3 DNA follows: TGTGCCTGGAGTCATGAGGACAGGCTGGGGGAGCAGTACTTC.

The V call is TRBV6-6, the J call TRBJ1-2; D perhaps matches TRBD1 (5 bases). This CDR3 contains 13 residues. With 7 bases removed from V and 3 bases from J, the gap between germline ends came to 12 bases. Germline V gene lookup returns CDR1 MNHNY and CDR2 SVGAGI (reference sequence). CDR3 DNA sequence: TGTGCCAGCACCCTCGGGGCAGACTATGGCTACACCTTC. Translation: CASTLGADYGYTF.

This rearrangement joins TRBV18 to TRBJ1-1, with no clear D. CDR3 length: 13 amino acids. Trimming removed 3 bases from V and 5 bases from J, with 10 bases in between. The germline gives CDR1 KGHSH, CDR2 LQKENI. CDR3 DNA sequence: TGTGCCAGCTCACCCGAGACCAGAACTGAAGCTTTCTTT. This sequence encodes CASSPETRTEAFF.

This rearrangement joins TRBV7-2 to TRBJ2-5; perhaps TRBD1 as D (6 bases). V was trimmed by 5 bases and J by 5 bases, leaving 9 bases between them. The CDR3 consists of 12 residues. The germline gives CDR1 SGHTA, CDR2 FQGNSA. The CDR3 here is CASSPQGETQYF. CDR3 DNA sequence: TGTGCCAGCAGCCCCCAGGGGGAGACCCAGTACTTC.

The chain combines TRBV5-4 with TRBJ1-6, with TRBD1 matching over 10 bases. Germline V gene data show CDR1 as SGHNT and CDR2 as YYREEE (reference sequence). Trimming cost V 4 bases and J 8 bases; bases outside gene matches: 3. The CDR3 sequence is 14 residues long. The CDR3 spells CASSRQGADSPLHF. The CDR3 DNA reads TGTGCCAGCAGCCGACAGGGGGCGGATTCACCCCTCCACTTT.